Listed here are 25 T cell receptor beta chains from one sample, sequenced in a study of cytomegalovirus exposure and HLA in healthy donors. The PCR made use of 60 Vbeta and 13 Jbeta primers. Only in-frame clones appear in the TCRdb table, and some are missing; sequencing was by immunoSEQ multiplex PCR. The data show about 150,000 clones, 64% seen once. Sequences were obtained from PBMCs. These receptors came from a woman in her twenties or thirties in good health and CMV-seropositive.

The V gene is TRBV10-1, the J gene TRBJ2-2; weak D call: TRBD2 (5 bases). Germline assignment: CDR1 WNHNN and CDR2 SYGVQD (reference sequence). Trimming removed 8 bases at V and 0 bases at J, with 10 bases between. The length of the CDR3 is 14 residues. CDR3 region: CASVSGSNTGELFF. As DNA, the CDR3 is TGCGCCAGCGTGTCGGGGTCGAACACCGGGGAGCTGTTTTTT.

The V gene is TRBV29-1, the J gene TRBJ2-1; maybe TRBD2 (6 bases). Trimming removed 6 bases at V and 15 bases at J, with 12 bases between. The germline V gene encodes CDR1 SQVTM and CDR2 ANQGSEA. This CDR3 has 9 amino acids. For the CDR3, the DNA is TGCAGCGTAGACGGGAGTCGGTTCTTC. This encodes CSVDGSRFF.

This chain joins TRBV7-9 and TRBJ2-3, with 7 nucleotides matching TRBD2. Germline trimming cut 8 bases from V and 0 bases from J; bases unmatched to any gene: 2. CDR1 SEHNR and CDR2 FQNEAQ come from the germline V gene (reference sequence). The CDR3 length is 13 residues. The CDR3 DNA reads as TGTGCCAGCGCTAGCGGTAGCACAGATACGCAGTATTTT. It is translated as CASASGSTDTQYF.

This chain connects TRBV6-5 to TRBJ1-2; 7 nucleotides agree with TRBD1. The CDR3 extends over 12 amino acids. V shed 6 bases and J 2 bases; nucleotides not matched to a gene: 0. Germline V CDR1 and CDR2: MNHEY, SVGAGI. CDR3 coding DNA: TGTGCCAGCAGGGGACAGAACTATGGCTACACCTTC. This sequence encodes CASRGQNYGYTF.

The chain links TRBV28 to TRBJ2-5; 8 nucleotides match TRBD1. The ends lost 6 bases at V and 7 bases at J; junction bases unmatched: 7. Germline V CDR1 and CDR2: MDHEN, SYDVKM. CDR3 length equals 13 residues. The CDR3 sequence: CASSTQGAGTQYF. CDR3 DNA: TGTGCCAGCAGCACCCAGGGGGCTGGGACCCAGTACTTC.

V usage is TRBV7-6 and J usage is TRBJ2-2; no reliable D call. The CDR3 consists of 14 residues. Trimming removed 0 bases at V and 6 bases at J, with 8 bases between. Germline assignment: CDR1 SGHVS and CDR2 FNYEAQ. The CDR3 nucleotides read TGTGCCAGCAGCTTAGCTAGTCCGGCCGGGGAGCTGTTTTTT. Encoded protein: CASSLASPAGELFF.

The CDR3 coding sequence is TGTGCCAGTACCCGCGGGGGGGCCAACACTGAAGCTTTCTTT. Protein: CASTRGGANTEAFF. The chain employs TRBV19 and TRBJ1-1; D may be TRBD1 (6 bases). The germline V gene encodes CDR1 LNHDA and CDR2 SQIVND (reference sequence). Trimming pared 7 bases from V and 2 bases from J, leaving 14 bases between. The CDR3 is 14 amino acids. Using reference TRBV19 and TRBJ1-1 for the parts outside the CDR3, the full variable domain is DGGITQSPKYLFRKEGQNVTLSCEQNLNHDAMYWYRQDPGQGLRLIYYSQIVNDFQKGDIAEGYSVSREKKESFPLTVTSAQKNPTAFYLCASTRGGANTEAFFGQGTRLTVV.

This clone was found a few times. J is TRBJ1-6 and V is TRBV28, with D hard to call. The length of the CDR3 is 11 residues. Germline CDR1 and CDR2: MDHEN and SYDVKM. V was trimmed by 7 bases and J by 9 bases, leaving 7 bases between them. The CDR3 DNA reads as TGTGCCAGCACCAGAGGTTCACCCCTCCACTTT. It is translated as CASTRGSPLHF.

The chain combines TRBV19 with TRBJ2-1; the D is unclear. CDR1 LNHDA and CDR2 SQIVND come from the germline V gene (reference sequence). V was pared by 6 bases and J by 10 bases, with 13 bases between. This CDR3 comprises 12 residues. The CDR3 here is CASRGSLSEQFF. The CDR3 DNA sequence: TGTGCCAGTAGGGGCAGTTTATCCGAGCAGTTCTTC.

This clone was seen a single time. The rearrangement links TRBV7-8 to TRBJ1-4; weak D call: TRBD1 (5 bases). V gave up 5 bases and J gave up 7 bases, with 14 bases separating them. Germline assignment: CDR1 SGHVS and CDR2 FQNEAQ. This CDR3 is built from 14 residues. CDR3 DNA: TGTGCCAGCAGCCCTTCAGGGTTCGGTGAAAAACTGTTTTTT. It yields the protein CASSPSGFGEKLFF.

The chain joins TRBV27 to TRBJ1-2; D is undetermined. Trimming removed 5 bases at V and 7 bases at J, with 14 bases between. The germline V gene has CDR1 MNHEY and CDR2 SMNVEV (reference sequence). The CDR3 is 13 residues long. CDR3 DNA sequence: TGTGCCAGCAGTCAGATTAACAGATTTGGCTACACCTTC. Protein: CASSQINRFGYTF.

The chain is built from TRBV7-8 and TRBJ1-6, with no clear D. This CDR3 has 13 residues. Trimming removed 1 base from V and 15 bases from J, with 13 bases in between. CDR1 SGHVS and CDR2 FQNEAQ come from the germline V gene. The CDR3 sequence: CASSLDLYFLLHF. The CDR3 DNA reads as TGTGCCAGCAGCTTAGATCTTTATTTTCTCCTCCACTTT.

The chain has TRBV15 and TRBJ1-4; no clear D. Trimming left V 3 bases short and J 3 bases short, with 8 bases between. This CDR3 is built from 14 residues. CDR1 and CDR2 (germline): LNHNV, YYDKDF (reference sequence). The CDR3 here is CATSRVQSNEKLFF. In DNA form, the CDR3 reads TGTGCCACCAGCAGGGTACAGTCTAATGAAAAACTGTTTTTT.

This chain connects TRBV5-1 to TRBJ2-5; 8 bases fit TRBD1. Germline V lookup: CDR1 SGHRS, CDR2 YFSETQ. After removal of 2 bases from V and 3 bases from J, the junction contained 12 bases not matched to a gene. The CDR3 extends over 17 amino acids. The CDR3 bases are TGCGCCAGCAGCTTTGTATTTGGTTGGGGACAGGAAGAGACCCAGTACTTC. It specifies CASSFVFGWGQEETQYF.

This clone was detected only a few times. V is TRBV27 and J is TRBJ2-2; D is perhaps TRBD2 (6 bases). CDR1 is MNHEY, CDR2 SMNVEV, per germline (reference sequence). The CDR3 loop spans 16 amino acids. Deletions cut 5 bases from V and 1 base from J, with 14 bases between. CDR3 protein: CASSPGVSGNTGELFF. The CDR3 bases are TGTGCCAGCAGTCCCGGTGTTAGCGGGAACACCGGGGAGCTGTTTTTT.

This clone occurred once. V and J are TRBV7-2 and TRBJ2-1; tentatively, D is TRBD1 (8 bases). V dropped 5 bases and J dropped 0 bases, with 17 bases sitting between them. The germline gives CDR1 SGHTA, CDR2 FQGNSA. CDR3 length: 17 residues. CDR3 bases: TGTGCCAGCAGCCAGGGGGCTAGCGGAAGCTCCTACAATGAGCAGTTCTTC. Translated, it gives CASSQGASGSSYNEQFF.

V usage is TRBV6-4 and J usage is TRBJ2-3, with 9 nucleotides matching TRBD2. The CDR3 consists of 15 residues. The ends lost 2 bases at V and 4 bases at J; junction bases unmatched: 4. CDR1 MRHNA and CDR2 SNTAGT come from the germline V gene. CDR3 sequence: CASSDKASGADTQYF. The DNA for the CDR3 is TGTGCCAGCAGTGACAAGGCTAGCGGGGCAGATACGCAGTATTTT.

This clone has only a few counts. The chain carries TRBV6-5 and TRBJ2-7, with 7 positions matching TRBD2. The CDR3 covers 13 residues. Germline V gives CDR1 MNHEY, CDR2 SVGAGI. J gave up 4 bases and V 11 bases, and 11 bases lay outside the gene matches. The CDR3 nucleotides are TGTGCCTGCGGGGCGGGAGTAGGGTACGAGCAGTACTTC. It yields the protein CACGAGVGYEQYF.

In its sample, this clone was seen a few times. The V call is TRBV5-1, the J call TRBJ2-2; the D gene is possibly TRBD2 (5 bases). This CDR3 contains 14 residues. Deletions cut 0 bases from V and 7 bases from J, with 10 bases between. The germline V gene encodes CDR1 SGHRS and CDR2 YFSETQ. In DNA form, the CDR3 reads TGCGCCAGCAGCTTGGTCTCGGGGATCGGGGAGCTGTTTTTT. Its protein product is CASSLVSGIGELFF.

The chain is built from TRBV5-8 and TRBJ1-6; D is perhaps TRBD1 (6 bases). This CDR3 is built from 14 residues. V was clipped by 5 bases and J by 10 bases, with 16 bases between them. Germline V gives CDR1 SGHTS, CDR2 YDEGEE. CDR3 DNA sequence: TGTGCCAGCAGACATACAGGGACTAACTCACCCCTCCACTTT. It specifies CASRHTGTNSPLHF.

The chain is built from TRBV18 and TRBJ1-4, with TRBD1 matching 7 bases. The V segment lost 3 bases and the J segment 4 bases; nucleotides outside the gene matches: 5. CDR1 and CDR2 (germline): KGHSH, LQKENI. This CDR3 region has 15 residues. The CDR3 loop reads CASSPQTGINEKLFF. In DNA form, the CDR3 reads TGTGCCAGCTCACCCCAGACAGGGATTAATGAAAAACTGTTTTTT.

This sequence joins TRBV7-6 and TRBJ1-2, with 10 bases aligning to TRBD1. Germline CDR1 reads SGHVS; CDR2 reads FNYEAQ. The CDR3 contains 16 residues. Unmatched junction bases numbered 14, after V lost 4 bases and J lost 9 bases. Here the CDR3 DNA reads TGTGCCAGCAGCTCCAACGGGGGGACAGGGGCAGTTAGCTACACCTTC. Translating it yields CASSSNGGTGAVSYTF.

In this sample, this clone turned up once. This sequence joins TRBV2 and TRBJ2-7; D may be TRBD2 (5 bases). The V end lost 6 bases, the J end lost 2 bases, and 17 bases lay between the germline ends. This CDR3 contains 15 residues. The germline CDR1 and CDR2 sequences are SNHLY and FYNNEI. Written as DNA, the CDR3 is TGTGCCAGCAGCAACCCGGCGGGCGGGCCCTACGAGCAGTACTTC. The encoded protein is CASSNPAGGPYEQYF. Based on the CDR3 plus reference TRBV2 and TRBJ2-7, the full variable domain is EPEVTQTPSHQVTQMGQEVILRCVPISNHLYFYWYRQILGQKVEFLVSFYNNEISEKSEIFDDQFSVERPDGSNFTLKIRSTKLEDSAMYFCASSNPAGGPYEQYFGPGTRLTVT.

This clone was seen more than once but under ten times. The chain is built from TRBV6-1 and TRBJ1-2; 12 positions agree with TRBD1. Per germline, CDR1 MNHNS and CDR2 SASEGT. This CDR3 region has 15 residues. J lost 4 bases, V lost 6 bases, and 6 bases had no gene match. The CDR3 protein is CASSLGTGGVYGYTF. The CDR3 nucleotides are TGTGCCAGCAGCTTAGGGACAGGGGGCGTCTATGGCTACACCTTC.

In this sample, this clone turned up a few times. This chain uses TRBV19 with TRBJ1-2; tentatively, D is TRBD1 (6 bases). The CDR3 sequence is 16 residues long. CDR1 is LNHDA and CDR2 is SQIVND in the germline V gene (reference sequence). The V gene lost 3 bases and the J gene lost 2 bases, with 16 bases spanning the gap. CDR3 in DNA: TGTGCCAGTAGTATTGGAGTGTGGACAGCAAACTATGGCTACACCTTC. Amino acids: CASSIGVWTANYGYTF.